Shown below are 10 T cell receptor beta chains from a single sample sequenced in a study of T cell repertoires in cytomegalovirus infection. Which antigens these TCRs recognize remains unknown. Each CDR3 protein gets one entry after TCRdb re-called the reads with MiXCR. Found here are about 52,000 distinct CDR3 sequences, around 20% of them singletons; the top ten hold 80%. The sequencing here drew on CD8+ T cells from cultured PBMCs, taken from culture after CMV antigen stimulation. These TCRs come from a human donor in good health (CMV status not recorded). Some clones in this sample may be carry-over from other donors' samples.

For this clonotype: The CDR3 end shows no conserved phenylalanine or tryptophan, and so a read error is likely. V gene TRBV12-3 or TRBV12-4 combines with J gene TRBJ2-2; 11 positions match TRBD1. V trimming: 5 bases; J trimming: 6 bases; junction bases outside the gene matches: 8. The CDR3 spans 16 residues. CDR3 sequence reads: CASSRPDRGRAGELFY. In DNA form, the CDR3 reads TGTGCCAGCAGTCGACCGGACAGGGGGCGCGCCGGGGAGCTGTTTTAT.

The chain uses TRBV4-1 and TRBJ2-7; D gene unclear. The length of the CDR3 is 15 residues. In germline, CDR1 is MGHRA, CDR2 YSYEKL. V lost 0 bases and J 3 bases, leaving 12 bases between the germline ends. DNA of the CDR3: TGCGCCAGCAGCCAAGATAACGTAGGGCGCTACGAGCAGTACTTC. This gives the protein CASSQDNVGRYEQYF.

This clonotype was seen more than once but under ten times. CDR3 residues: CASSLSLLQRYTEAFF. The CDR3, as DNA: TGTGCCAGCAGTTTATCTCTCCTTCAGCGTTACACTGAAGCTTTCTTT. The J gene is TRBJ1-1, the V gene TRBV27, with unresolved D. CDR1 MNHEY and CDR2 SMNVEV come from the germline V gene (reference sequence). V was trimmed by 0 bases and J by 3 bases, leaving 14 bases between them. The CDR3 covers 16 residues.

The genes are TRBV12-3 or TRBV12-4 and TRBJ1-4; no definite D call. Trimming cost V 6 bases and J 7 bases, with 15 bases left between them. This CDR3 is 14 amino acids long. CDR3 nucleotide sequence: TGTGCCAGCAGCCCTCGGGAGCCCAGTGAAAAACTGTTTTTT. Translating it yields CASSPREPSEKLFF.

This clonotype was found a few times. The chain employs TRBV11-2 and TRBJ2-7; 12 nucleotides match TRBD2. The CDR3 runs to 16 residues. Per the germline V gene, CDR1 is SGHAT and CDR2 is FQNNGV. The J segment lost 2 bases and the V segment lost 5 bases, leaving 7 bases of the junction unmatched. The CDR3 protein is CASSIRLAGATYEQYF. The CDR3 DNA sequence: TGTGCCAGCAGCATAAGACTAGCGGGGGCCACCTACGAGCAGTACTTC.

The chain links TRBV4-1 to TRBJ1-4; D is uncertain. Trimming took off 2 bases at V and 1 base at J, with 11 bases between the two ends. CDR1 MGHRA and CDR2 YSYEKL come from the germline V gene. The CDR3 has 16 residues. DNA of the CDR3: TGCGCCAGCAGCCAATCAGGATCACTAACTAATGAAAAACTGTTTTTT. It translates to CASSQSGSLTNEKLFF.

The rearrangement uses TRBV7-2 and TRBJ2-7; 7 bases map to TRBD2. CDR3 length: 12 amino acids. V lost 8 bases, J lost 0 bases, and 1 base stayed unmatched. Germline values: CDR1 SGHTA, CDR2 FQGNSA. The CDR3 sequence: CASAGVSYEQYF. CDR3 nucleotides: TGTGCCAGCGCGGGGGTCTCCTACGAGCAGTACTTC.

This clonotype was seen a few times. The gene calls are TRBV12-3 or TRBV12-4 and TRBJ2-5; D ambiguous. V was cut by 2 bases and J by 5 bases, with 6 bases left in between. CDR3 length: 12 residues. The CDR3 region has the DNA TGTGCCAGCAGTTTAACGATGGAGACCCAGTACTTC. Translation gives CASSLTMETQYF.

The chain has TRBV4-3 and TRBJ1-2; TRBD1 might be the D (6 bases). The CDR3 has 16 amino acids. The germline V and J ends were trimmed by 0 bases and 7 bases, with 18 bases remaining between them. Looked up from germline, CDR1 is LGHNA and CDR2 is YSLEER. The CDR3 region is CASSQESYPGDRGYTF. CDR3 coding DNA: TGCGCCAGCAGCCAAGAATCTTACCCAGGGGACCGTGGCTACACCTTC.

The chain combines TRBV7-9 with TRBJ2-1; 7 positions match TRBD2. This CDR3 has 15 residues. Germline V CDR1 and CDR2: SEHNR, FQNEAQ (reference sequence). The junction had 4 bases not matched to a gene; V was cut back by 3 bases and J by 2 bases. The CDR3 DNA is TGTGCCAGCAGCTTGCCGGGGGGAACCTACAATGAGCAGTTCTTC. Amino acid sequence: CASSLPGGTYNEQFF.